This passage covers 29 T cell receptor beta chains from one sample sequenced in a study of type 1 regulatory T cells. These TCRs' antigens remain unknown. A single record per CDR3 protein comes from TCRdb applying MiXCR to the reads. The sample carries about 42,000 distinct CDR3 sequences, roughly an eighth recorded once. The sequencing sample was made of cultured non-Tr1 T cells, either the whole culture or a sorted T cell fraction (not recorded which). Every receptor here comes from a human donor in good health.

This clonotype was observed a handful of times. At one end, the junction sequence differs from germline, possibly due to a read error. This chain connects TRBV20-1 to TRBJ2-3; 7 nucleotides align to TRBD2. Per germline, CDR1 DFQATT and CDR2 SNEGSKA (reference sequence). The CDR3 is made up of 13 amino acids. The DNA for the CDR3 is TGCAGTGCCAGAGCGGGGAGCACAGATACGCAGTATTTT. This sequence encodes CSARAGSTDTQYF.

This clonotype was picked up many times. The chain employs TRBV3-1 and TRBJ2-3; TRBD2 aligns across 12 bases. Unmatched junction bases numbered 6, after V lost 4 bases and J lost 1 base. Per the germline V gene, CDR1 is LGHDT and CDR2 is YNNKEL (reference sequence). This CDR3 contains 17 residues. CDR3 sequence: CASSPSGTSGRTDTQYF. The CDR3 DNA reads TGTGCCAGCAGCCCTTCAGGGACTAGCGGGCGCACAGATACGCAGTATTTT.

V gene TRBV7-8 combines with J gene TRBJ2-3; the D gene could be TRBD1 or TRBD2 (5 bases each). Looked up from germline, CDR1 is SGHVS and CDR2 is FQNEAQ. The V end was cut by 1 base, the J end by 0 bases, with 23 bases between. The CDR3 consists of 20 residues. The CDR3 nucleotides are TGTGCCAGCAGCTTAGGCCCGGGGCGGAGGAATCTTGGAAGCACAGATACGCAGTATTTT. As protein: CASSLGPGRRNLGSTDTQYF.

V is TRBV5-1 and J is TRBJ2-7; 7 bases map to TRBD2. This CDR3 region has 14 residues. V dropped 0 bases and J dropped 4; count of bases not matched to a gene: 4. Germline V CDR1 and CDR2: SGHRS, YFSETQ. CDR3: CASSLDGRGYEQYF. The CDR3 DNA follows: TGCGCCAGCAGCTTGGATGGGCGGGGGTACGAGCAGTACTTC.

This CDR3 reads CASSPGTGLSGNTIYF. CDR3 bases: TGCGCCAGCAGCCCGGGGACAGGTCTCTCTGGAAACACCATATATTTT. The gene calls are TRBV5-1 and TRBJ1-3; 8 bases map to TRBD1. Per germline, CDR1 SGHRS and CDR2 YFSETQ. The CDR3 has 16 residues. V gave up 4 bases and J gave up 0 bases; unmatched junction bases: 6.

This clonotype was observed many times. A read error may account for a junction end that differs from germline. This chain connects TRBV10-3 to TRBJ2-3; 7 bases map to TRBD1. The CDR3 length is 13 residues. Germline V gene lookup returns CDR1 ENHRY and CDR2 SYGVKD. The CDR3 reads CAVRGTDTDTQYF. The CDR3 nucleotides read TGTGCCGTCAGGGGGACAGACACAGATACGCAGTATTTT.

This clonotype showed up many times. This chain connects TRBV27 to TRBJ2-1; tentatively, D is TRBD2 (5 bases). CDR1 and CDR2 (germline): MNHEY, SMNVEV (reference sequence). V lost 1 base, J lost 0 bases, and 10 bases lay in between. The CDR3 is 16 residues long. The CDR3 region has the DNA TGTGCCAGCAGTTTATTGAGCCGGGGCTCCTACAATGAGCAGTTCTTC. Protein sequence: CASSLLSRGSYNEQFF.

The V call is TRBV7-2, the J call TRBJ1-6; D is unclear. The CDR3 sequence is 14 residues long. Germline loops: CDR1 SGHTA, CDR2 FQGNSA. Between the trimmed V and J ends, which lost 3 bases and 9 bases, there was a span of 12 bases. Here the CDR3 reads CASSFDYFASPLHF. The CDR3 DNA follows: TGTGCCAGCAGCTTCGACTACTTTGCTTCACCCCTCCACTTT. Drawing the rest from reference TRBV7-2 and TRBJ1-6, the complete variable domain is GAGVSQSPSNKVTEKGKDVELRCDPISGHTALYWYRQSLGQGLEFLIYFQGNSAPDKSGLPSDRFSAERTGGSVSTLTIQRTQQEDSAVYLCASSFDYFASPLHFGNGTRLTVT.

The V and J genes are TRBV6-6 and TRBJ2-5; TRBD2 might be the D (7 bases). CDR1 and CDR2 (germline): MNHNY, SVGAGI (reference sequence). The CDR3 sequence is 12 residues long. Trimming removed 6 bases at V and 4 bases at J, with 9 bases between. The CDR3 spells CASRGGLETQYF. The DNA for the CDR3 is TGTGCCAGCAGGGGGGGGCTAGAGACCCAGTACTTC.

This clonotype was observed many times. The V and J genes are TRBV5-1 and TRBJ2-3, with 11 bases lining up with TRBD2. CDR3 length equals 14 residues. The V gene's germline CDR1 is SGHRS and CDR2 YFSETQ. V shed 6 bases and J 10 bases; nucleotides not matched to a gene: 10. The CDR3 sequence is CASTQGLAVSSQYF. The CDR3 coding sequence is TGCGCCAGCACCCAGGGACTAGCGGTTTCCTCGCAGTATTTT.

This clonotype was detected ten times or more. The gene calls are TRBV5-5 and TRBJ2-7; 9 nucleotides agree with TRBD1. Germline lookup yields CDR1 SGHKS and CDR2 YYEKEE (reference sequence). The CDR3 spans 15 residues. Trimming took 4 bases from V and 2 from J; bases not matched to a gene: 7. The CDR3 DNA reads as TGTGCCAGCAGCGACCGGGACAGGGCCGCCTACGAGCAGTACTTC. This gives the protein CASSDRDRAAYEQYF.

Many counts were recorded for this clonotype. The chain uses TRBV6-2 or TRBV6-3 and TRBJ2-2; D unresolved. This CDR3 spans 11 amino acids. Deletions cut 6 bases from V and 6 bases from J, with 5 bases between. The germline V gene encodes CDR1 MNHEY and CDR2 SVGEGT. Here the CDR3 DNA reads TGTGCCAGCAGAATAGCCGGGGAGCTGTTTTTT. Translation: CASRIAGELFF.

The J gene is TRBJ2-2, the V gene TRBV12-3 or TRBV12-4; D is undetermined. CDR3 length: 12 residues. Deletions cut 5 bases from V and 6 bases from J, with 7 bases between. CDR3 sequence (DNA): TGTGCCAGCAGTCCCGGCGCCGGGGAGCTGTTTTTT. Translated: CASSPGAGELFF.

At least ten counts were recorded for this clonotype. The chain joins TRBV10-3 to TRBJ2-1; D unresolved. The CDR3 is 13 amino acids. The V end lost 0 bases, the J end lost 12 bases, and 12 bases lay between the germline ends. The germline V gene encodes CDR1 ENHRY and CDR2 SYGVKD. This CDR3 is CAISESNGVGQFF. In DNA form, the CDR3 reads TGTGCCATCAGTGAGTCGAACGGCGTTGGGCAGTTCTTC.

In this sample, this clonotype turned up many times. V usage is TRBV6-6 and J usage is TRBJ2-7, with 9 nucleotides matching TRBD2. The CDR3 contains 13 residues. J lost 2 bases, V lost 11 bases, and 7 bases had no gene match. Germline lookup yields CDR1 MNHNY and CDR2 SVGAGI (reference sequence). The chain's CDR3 is CAAGLAGPYEQYF. The CDR3 DNA is TGTGCCGCAGGGCTAGCGGGACCCTACGAGCAGTACTTC.

Ten or more counts support this clonotype. This rearrangement joins TRBV27 to TRBJ1-4; TRBD1 matches 9 bases. The CDR3 extends over 15 amino acids. Germline V CDR1 and CDR2: MNHEY, SMNVEV (reference sequence). V shed 6 bases and J 6 bases; nucleotides not matched to a gene: 8. The CDR3 DNA reads TGTGCCAGCAGCGGGACAGGGCGAGGTTATGAAAAACTGTTTTTT. Translated: CASSGTGRGYEKLFF.

This clonotype showed up many times. The J gene is TRBJ2-1, the V gene TRBV5-1; D remains unclear. The CDR3 runs to 15 residues. Germline CDR1 SGHRS, CDR2 YFSETQ. The V end lost 0 bases, the J end lost 2 bases, and 9 bases lay between the germline ends. DNA for the CDR3: TGCGCCAGCAGCTTGGTAGGTGACACCTACAATGAGCAGTTCTTC. Residues: CASSLVGDTYNEQFF.

This clonotype showed up many times. CDR3 DNA sequence: TGTGCCAGCAGCTTAATGGCTGGGTCATCCTACGAGCAGTACTTC. Translating gives CASSLMAGSSYEQYF. The V and J genes are TRBV7-9 and TRBJ2-7; D uncertain. The germline V gene has CDR1 SEHNR and CDR2 FQNEAQ (reference sequence). The CDR3 totals 15 residues. Trimming left V 2 bases short and J 1 base short, with 12 bases between.

This clonotype was detected ten times or more. The chain couples TRBV5-1 to TRBJ1-6; 11 bases match TRBD1. V lost 4 bases to trimming and J lost 11 bases; unmatched junction nucleotides: 11. The CDR3 runs to 16 residues. CDR1 and CDR2 (germline): SGHRS, YFSETQ. The CDR3, as DNA: TGCGCCAGCAGCACGGAAGGACAGGGGGCGGGGGCACCCCTCCACTTT. It yields the protein CASSTEGQGAGAPLHF.

This clonotype was picked up a small number of times. The chain employs TRBV7-2 and TRBJ2-7; D could derive from TRBD1 or TRBD2 (5 bases each). The germline V and J ends were trimmed by 6 bases and 7 bases, with 19 bases remaining between them. The V gene's germline CDR1 is SGHTA and CDR2 FQGNSA. The CDR3 contains 14 residues. The CDR3 loop reads CASSPSRDLREQYF. The CDR3, as DNA: TGTGCCAGCAGTCCCTCGAGGGACCTTCGAGAGCAGTACTTC.

In its sample, this clonotype was seen many times. This chain uses TRBV20-1 with TRBJ2-3; 7 bases match TRBD2. The V segment lost 7 bases and the J segment 6 bases; nucleotides outside the gene matches: 10. CDR1 and CDR2 from the germline V gene are DFQATT and SNEGSKA (reference sequence). This CDR3 is 13 amino acids long. In DNA form, the CDR3 reads TGCAGTGGGGAGGGAGAGGTGGGGGATACGCAGTATTTT. Residues: CSGEGEVGDTQYF.

Concerning this clonotype: Its ends do not fully match the called genes, so a read error is possible. The chain couples TRBV9 to TRBJ2-4, with 10 positions matching TRBD1. The CDR3 is 13 residues long. The V gene's germline CDR1 is SGDLS and CDR2 YYNGEE. As DNA, the CDR3 is TGTACCAGCAGCGCCGGAACCGGGACAGGGGTGTACTTC. It encodes CTSSAGTGTGVYF.

This clonotype was seen ten or more times. This chain links TRBV7-2 with TRBJ2-7, with 13 positions matching TRBD2. The CDR3 has 18 residues. Trimming at V came to 1 base and at J to 1 base, leaving 7 bases not matched to a gene. Per the germline V gene, CDR1 is SGHTA and CDR2 is FQGNSA. The CDR3 region has the DNA TGTGCCAGCAGCTTAGTGAGGACTAGCGGGAGTAAGTCCTACGAGCAGTACTTC. Amino acids: CASSLVRTSGSKSYEQYF.

The chain couples TRBV27 to TRBJ2-2, with 11 bases that match TRBD2. Per the germline V gene, CDR1 is MNHEY and CDR2 is SMNVEV (reference sequence). Trimming took 4 bases from V and 5 from J; bases not matched to a gene: 3. CDR3 size: 15 residues. In nucleotides, the CDR3 is TGTGCCAGCAGTTGGGGACTAGCGGTTACCGGGGAGCTGTTTTTT. Protein product: CASSWGLAVTGELFF.

This clonotype was observed a handful of times. The genes are TRBV6-2 or TRBV6-3 and TRBJ2-3; TRBD2 matches at 10 bases. The CDR3 sequence is 17 residues long. Germline V gene data show CDR1 as MNHEY and CDR2 as SVGEGT. V dropped 4 bases and J dropped 9; count of bases not matched to a gene: 16. CDR3 residues: CASSSRGLADTKDTQYF. Here the CDR3 DNA reads TGTGCCAGCAGTTCCCGAGGACTAGCGGACACCAAGGACACGCAGTATTTT.

The chain uses TRBV5-1 and TRBJ2-7; 7 nucleotides line up with TRBD2. The J segment lost 0 bases and the V segment lost 0 bases, leaving 9 bases of the junction unmatched. Per germline, CDR1 SGHRS and CDR2 YFSETQ. CDR3 length: 17 amino acids. For the CDR3, the DNA is TGCGCCAGCAGCTTGGCCCTCGCTAGCGGAAACTCCTACGAGCAGTACTTC. Residues: CASSLALASGNSYEQYF.

This clonotype has a single count. A much larger clone sits a single nucleotide away, making a read error possible. The chain combines TRBV24-1 with TRBJ2-1; 11 bases are shared with TRBD2. Per the germline V gene, CDR1 is KGHDR and CDR2 is SFDVKD. The CDR3 extends over 15 amino acids. CDR3 in amino acids: CATSDGSSGRNEQLF. The CDR3 coding sequence is TGTGCCACCAGTGACGGGTCTAGCGGGAGGAATGAGCAGCTCTTC.

This clonotype occurred many times. The chain combines TRBV20-1 with TRBJ1-2; 7 bases agree with TRBD1. Germline loops: CDR1 DFQATT, CDR2 SNEGSKA (reference sequence). Trimming at V came to 5 bases and at J to 6 bases, leaving 9 bases not matched to a gene. The CDR3 totals 13 residues. In DNA form, the CDR3 reads TGCAGTGCTCTTGTACAGGGGTTCGATGGCTACACCTTC. Translation: CSALVQGFDGYTF.

This clonotype has a count of ten or more. The chain uses TRBV19 and TRBJ1-1; D ambiguous. The CDR3 spans 14 residues. V lost 6 bases to trimming and J lost 1 base, with 12 bases between them. CDR1 and CDR2 from the germline V gene are LNHDA and SQIVND (reference sequence). For the CDR3, the DNA is TGTGCCAGTAGATACCGGGCCCAGAACACTGAAGCTTTCTTT. Its protein is CASRYRAQNTEAFF.